This paragraph reports one T cell receptor (beta chain). Trimming took 4 bases from V and 3 from J; bases not matched to a gene: 9. CDR1 and CDR2 from the germline V gene are SGHRS and YFSETQ. CDR3 size: 16 residues. This sample is drawn from a study of blood T cells in healthy people across ages. Together with a sample-barcoded 5' primer, a J-beta primer mix was included in a second PCR lasting 7 to 11 cycles. TCRdb analysed the 5' RACE reads with MiXCR anew, one entry per CDR3 protein. This sample yields hundreds of thousands of distinct CDR3 sequences, of which under 55% are seen a single time; 20% to 25% belongs to the top ten.

This TCR was recovered from a man older than 75 in good health. V gene TRBV5-1 combines with J gene TRBJ2-3; TRBD2 agrees at 9 bases. The sequenced material came from blood. The CDR3 region is CASSTGLAASTDTQYF. The CDR3 bases are TGCGCCAGCAGCACGGGACTAGCAGCATCAACAGATACGCAGTATTTT. Together with reference TRBV5-1 and TRBJ2-3, the CDR3 gives the full variable domain: KAGVTQTPRYLIKTRGQQVTLSCSPISGHRSVSWYQQTPGQGLQFLFEYFSETQRNKGNFPGRFSGRQFSNSRSEMNVSTLELGDSALYLCASSTGLAASTDTQYFGPGTRLTVL.